This T cell receptor beta chain was recovered during a study of T cells in Graves' hyperthyroidism and ophthalmopathy. Inclusion characteristics of ophthalmopathy patients comprised a Clinical Activity Score of at least 3, a NOSPECS grade of at least 4, and duration under 3 months. There were TCR beta CDR3 regions amplified from RNA transcripts. Initially, a first-round RT-PCR of the TCR CDR3 employed the HTBI primer set. TCRdb processed the multiplex PCR reads anew with MiXCR; each CDR3 protein has one entry. The sample has about 520,000 distinct CDR3 sequences; around a quarter are singletons. This clonotype was seen many times. This CDR3 region has 13 residues. The V end was cut by 1 base, the J end by 0 bases, with 6 bases between. Germline assignment: CDR1 SQVTM and CDR2 ANQGSEA.

Sequences were obtained from blood. The sequence came from a woman younger than 45 with Graves' ophthalmopathy. The V call is TRBV29-1, the J call TRBJ1-2; D unclear. CDR3 sequence reads: CSVEGGSNYGYTF. The CDR3 nucleotides are TGCAGCGTTGAAGGCGGATCTAACTATGGCTACACCTTC.